This TCR beta chain is drawn from a study of CD8+CD57+ T cells in acquired aplastic anemia. As for the study in general: Sorted CD4+ and CD8+ cells yielded DNA averaging around 3.5 ug. CD4+ reads averaged about 10.8 million in healthy donors.

Germline values: CDR1 DFQATT, CDR2 SNEGSKA (reference sequence). V trimming: 2 bases; J trimming: 3 bases; junction bases outside the gene matches: 0. This CDR3 has 13 amino acids. A word on this clonotype: As yet, its antigen is unknown.

CDR3 and TCR beta VDJ profiling relied on genomic DNA as the template. TCRdb reprocessed the reads with MiXCR, giving one entry per CDR3 protein. The data show about 190,000 distinct CDR3 sequences, with 54% seen just once and 15% to 20% held by the top ten. Regarding the study as a whole: Patients and controls shared twenty-nine CD8+ CDR3 sequences. Levels of CD8+ Simpson's diversity were not significantly distinct in patients versus controls.

The V gene is TRBV20-1, the J gene TRBJ2-7; 11 bases are shared with TRBD2. The sequencing sample was made of sorted CD4+, CD8+, or CD8+CD57+ T cells (not recorded which) from PBMCs. This receptor was taken from a human donor in good health, serving as a control. CDR3 loop: CSARTSGSYEQYF. CDR3 bases: TGCAGTGCTAGAACTAGCGGGAGCTACGAGCAGTACTTC.